This is a list of T cell receptor beta chains from one sample in a study of neurological immune-mediated disorders. Using its own MiXCR run on the 5' RACE reads, TCRdb lists one record per CDR3 protein. Seen here are tens of thousands of distinct CDR3 sequences, 4.1% observed once, and the top ten hold about 2.6%. The sample taken for sequencing was PBMCs. Source of these receptors: a middle-aged man with multiple sclerosis. The CDR3 runs from the conserved cysteine through the conserved F or W. Each record gives: clone size, D gene, V gene, J gene, CDR3 protein, CDR3 DNA. A D gene is named only where the DNA matches it firmly. Clone sizes are given selectively: once, few, many, or a class where the clone is expanded.

many,NA,TRBV10-3,TRBJ2-1,CAISERSYSDEQFF,TGTGCCATCAGTGAGCGGTCATATTCTGATGAGCAGTTCTTC
many,TRBD2,TRBV3-1,TRBJ2-5,CASSHGLAARETQYF,TGTGCCAGCAGCCATGGACTAGCGGCGCGGGAGACCCAGTACTTC
many,NA,TRBV5-1,TRBJ1-1,CASRGNSYEAFF,TGCGCCAGCAGGGGCAATTCCTATGAAGCTTTCTTT
many,NA,TRBV5-6,TRBJ1-2,CASTPERGYGYTF,TGTGCCAGCACCCCCGAAAGGGGCTATGGCTACACCTTC
many,TRBD1,TRBV7-9,TRBJ1-1,CASSQGGNTEAFF,TGTGCCAGCTCCCAGGGGGGGAACACTGAAGCTTTCTTT
few,TRBD1,TRBV7-2,TRBJ1-6,CASGNAGTGLRALHF,TGTGCCAGCGGTAACGCCGGGACAGGGTTAAGGGCCCTCCACTTT
many,TRBD1,TRBV7-6,TRBJ2-2,CASSLAGTGGSGELFF,TGTGCCAGCAGCTTAGCCGGGACAGGGGGCTCCGGGGAGCTGTTTTTT
many,NA,TRBV12-3/TRBV12-4,TRBJ1-5,CASSLKGDQPQHF,TGTGCCAGCAGTTTAAAGGGGGATCAGCCCCAGCATTTT
many,NA,TRBV9,TRBJ2-1,CASSVAASSYNEQFF,TGTGCCAGCAGCGTAGCGGCCAGCTCCTACAATGAGCAGTTCTTC
NA,TRBD1,TRBV5-1,TRBJ1-4,CASSPGTGFWATTNEKLFF,TGCGCCAGTAGCCCCGGGACAGGATTCTGGGCAACAACTAATGAAAAACTGTTTTTT
many,NA,TRBV6-5,TRBJ1-1,CASSYSPGDFTEAFF,TGTGCCAGCAGTTACTCCCCAGGGGATTTCACTGAAGCTTTCTTT
NA,TRBD1,TRBV5-1,TRBJ1-5,CASSLGTGISNQPQHF,TGCGCCAGCAGCTTGGGGACAGGGATTTCTAATCAGCCCCAGCATTTT
few,NA,TRBV28,TRBJ1-1,CASSSRPGLEAFF,TGTGCCAGCAGTTCACGGCCCGGGTTGGAAGCTTTCTTT
many,NA,TRBV12-3/TRBV12-4,TRBJ2-3,CASSPNPTDTQYF,TGTGCCAGCAGTCCGAACCCGACAGATACGCAGTATTTT
many,TRBD1,TRBV14,TRBJ2-1,CASSNYGQGLRDEQFF,TGTGCCAGCAGCAATTACGGACAGGGGCTTAGGGATGAGCAGTTCTTC
many,TRBD1,TRBV5-1,TRBJ1-5,CASSRGQRNQPQHF,TGCGCCAGCAGCAGGGGACAGCGCAATCAGCCCCAGCATTTT
many,TRBD2,TRBV7-6,TRBJ2-3,CASSSSGGAVDTQYF,TGTGCCAGCAGCAGTAGCGGGGGGGCCGTAGATACGCAGTATTTT
many,TRBD2,TRBV10-1,TRBJ2-5,CASSQASGLQETQYF,TGCGCCAGCTCCCAGGCTAGCGGCCTCCAAGAGACCCAGTACTTC
many,NA,TRBV10-3,TRBJ2-2,CAISDRDKNTGELFF,TGTGCCATCAGCGACCGGGACAAGAACACCGGGGAGCTGTTTTTT
many,NA,TRBV4-1,TRBJ2-4,CASSQGAPRGLAKNIQYF,TGCGCCAGCAGCCAAGGAGCCCCCCGGGGCCTAGCCAAAAACATTCAGTACTTC
many,NA,TRBV10-1,TRBJ2-4,CASSEGYRGRDIQYF,TGCGCCAGCAGTGAGGGCTATCGGGGAAGGGACATTCAGTACTTC
many,TRBD2,TRBV7-2,TRBJ2-1,CASSSVPTWRGSDSYNEQFF,TGTGCCAGCAGCTCAGTTCCGACTTGGCGGGGGTCCGACTCCTACAATGAGCAGTTCTTC
many,TRBD1,TRBV7-8,TRBJ1-1,CASSLGRTGELVEAFF,TGTGCCAGCAGCTTAGGCAGGACAGGAGAACTAGTTGAAGCTTTCTTT
many,NA,TRBV9,TRBJ1-1,CASSPRGTIGVTEAFF,TGTGCCAGCAGCCCGAGGGGTACAATCGGGGTCACTGAAGCTTTCTTT
many,NA,TRBV5-1,TRBJ1-1,CASSLWGVNTEAFF,TGCGCCAGCAGCTTGTGGGGGGTAAACACTGAAGCTTTCTTT
many,TRBD2,TRBV7-2,TRBJ2-5,CASSLVPSGIGETQYF,TGTGCCAGCAGCTTAGTACCTAGCGGGATTGGGGAGACCCAGTACTTC
many,NA,TRBV6-5,TRBJ2-3,CASSFAGSTDTQYF,TGTGCCAGCAGTTTCGCGGGGAGCACAGATACGCAGTATTTT
many,NA,TRBV12-3/TRBV12-4,TRBJ1-4,CASSRQYHLFF,TGTGCCAGCAGTCGACAGTATCATCTGTTTTTT
many,NA,TRBV7-6,TRBJ2-2,CASSLGAGELFF,TGTGCCAGCAGCTTAGGGGCCGGGGAGCTGTTTTTT
many,NA,TRBV29-1,TRBJ2-2,CSVAEGFGGELFF,TGCAGCGTTGCCGAGGGGTTCGGCGGGGAGCTGTTTTTT
many,NA,TRBV5-1,TRBJ2-3,CASSLSLGSDTQYF,TGCGCCAGCAGCTTGTCTCTCGGGTCAGATACGCAGTATTTT
many,NA,TRBV6-2/TRBV6-3,TRBJ1-1,CASRTGGTNTEAFF,TGTGCCAGCAGGACGGGGGGTACGAACACTGAAGCTTTCTTT
many,NA,TRBV6-1,TRBJ2-3,CASSEGEYPGPQYF,TGTGCCAGCAGTGAAGGGGAATACCCAGGGCCGCAGTATTTT
many,NA,TRBV12-3/TRBV12-4,TRBJ2-1,CASSLSQGNEQFF,TGTGCCAGCAGTTTAAGTCAGGGAAATGAGCAGTTCTTC
many,TRBD1,TRBV5-1,TRBJ1-2,CASSWGTALYGYTF,TGCGCCAGCAGCTGGGGGACAGCTCTTTATGGCTACACCTTC
many,NA,TRBV7-9,TRBJ2-1,CASSLFQGSNEQFF,TGTGCCAGCAGCTTATTTCAGGGAAGCAATGAGCAGTTCTTC
many,NA,TRBV7-8,TRBJ2-7,CASRFRDNSYEQYF,TGTGCCAGCAGGTTCCGGGACAACTCCTACGAGCAGTACTTC